What follows are 15 T cell receptor beta chains derived from one specimen sequenced in a study of T cells in Graves' hyperthyroidism and ophthalmopathy. From RNA transcripts, TCR beta CDR3 regions were amplified. The TCR CDR3 was amplified in a first-round RT-PCR using the HTBI primer set. From the multiplex PCR reads, TCRdb called clonotypes with MiXCR, one entry per CDR3 protein. The sample holds some 490,000 distinct CDR3 sequences, about 20% seen once. Sequencing used blood. Receptors originate from a woman in her 70s with Graves' ophthalmopathy.

Only a few counts were recorded for this clonotype. This chain joins TRBV20-1 and TRBJ2-1; 9 bases are shared with TRBD2. The CDR3 loop spans 15 amino acids. Germline V gene lookup returns CDR1 DFQATT and CDR2 SNEGSKA (reference sequence). Trimming took 6 bases from V and 4 from J; bases not matched to a gene: 10. The CDR3 reads CSAPLGTSRYNEQFF. CDR3 nucleotides: TGCAGTGCGCCCCTCGGGACTAGCAGATACAATGAGCAGTTCTTC.

The chain links TRBV12-3 or TRBV12-4 to TRBJ2-7, with 7 bases that match TRBD2. The CDR3 totals 15 residues. V lost 3 bases, J lost 3 bases, and 8 bases stayed unmatched. The CDR3 is CASSFGEREGYEQYF. The CDR3 DNA sequence: TGTGCCAGCAGTTTTGGGGAGCGGGAAGGCTACGAGCAGTACTTC.

This clonotype was recorded many times. The chain links TRBV3-1 to TRBJ1-1, with D tentatively TRBD1 (5 bases). Trimming left V 3 bases short and J 5 bases short, with 10 bases between. This CDR3 has 13 amino acids. CDR1 and CDR2 (germline): LGHDT, YNNKEL (reference sequence). The CDR3 loop is CASSQTVLTEAFF. The CDR3 DNA reads as TGTGCCAGCAGCCAGACAGTTCTGACTGAAGCTTTCTTT.

This clonotype has ten or more counts. V is TRBV27 and J is TRBJ2-3; the match to TRBD1 covers 7 bases. Unmatched junction bases numbered 7, after V lost 3 bases and J lost 4 bases. Per germline, CDR1 MNHEY and CDR2 SMNVEV (reference sequence). This CDR3 has 15 residues. For the CDR3, the DNA is TGTGCCAGCAGTTTGCGAGGGGGCGCCGCAGATACGCAGTATTTT. It translates to CASSLRGGAADTQYF.

The sample holds many counts of this clonotype. V and J are TRBV2 and TRBJ2-3; 7 bases map to TRBD2. Trimming cost V 7 bases and J 3 bases; bases outside gene matches: 4. The CDR3 consists of 13 residues. Germline loops: CDR1 SNHLY, CDR2 FYNNEI. The CDR3 DNA reads TGTGCCAGCACGGCGGGGGTTACAGATACGCAGTATTTT. This gives the protein CASTAGVTDTQYF.

A few counts support this clonotype. The chain employs TRBV27 and TRBJ2-3; possible D gene TRBD2, 6 bases. V was shortened by 8 bases and J by 2 bases, with 14 bases between the two germline ends. The CDR3 covers 14 residues. Germline V lookup: CDR1 MNHEY, CDR2 SMNVEV (reference sequence). Here the CDR3 reads CASGRTRYTDTQYF. For the CDR3, the DNA is TGTGCCAGCGGGAGGACAAGATACACAGATACGCAGTATTTT.

At least ten counts were recorded for this clonotype. V usage is TRBV7-8 and J usage is TRBJ2-3; D assignment may be TRBD1 or TRBD2 (6 bases each). This CDR3 contains 16 residues. CDR1 SGHVS and CDR2 FQNEAQ come from the germline V gene. Between the trimmed V and J ends, which lost 4 bases and 0 bases, there was a span of 14 bases. The CDR3 sequence: CASSSYRDFSTDTQYF. In DNA, the CDR3 is TGTGCCAGCAGCTCGTACAGGGACTTCAGCACAGATACGCAGTATTTT. The whole variable domain, remainder taken from reference TRBV7-8 and TRBJ2-3, is GAGVSQSPRYKVAKRGQDVALRCDPISGHVSLFWYQQALGQGPEFLTYFQNEAQLDKSGLPSDRFFAERPEGSVSTLKIQRTQQEDSAVYLCASSSYRDFSTDTQYFGPGTRLTVL.

The CDR3 nucleotides are TGTGCCAGCAGCCACAGACAGGGCGGGGAGCTGTTTTTT. This translates into CASSHRQGGELFF. The J gene is TRBJ2-2, the V gene TRBV4-2, with 7 bases that match TRBD1. Germline trimming cut 3 bases from V and 7 bases from J; bases unmatched to any gene: 2. CDR1 is LGHNA and CDR2 is YNFKEQ in the germline V gene. The CDR3 contains 13 residues.

The rearrangement joins TRBV20-1 to TRBJ2-5; no clear D gene. There are 14 residues in the CDR3. Germline CDR1 is DFQATT and CDR2 is SNEGSKA (reference sequence). V was cut by 3 bases and J by 0 bases, with 11 bases left in between. CDR3 amino acids: CSASLVDHQETQYF. CDR3 coding DNA: TGCAGTGCTAGTCTGGTAGACCACCAAGAGACCCAGTACTTC.

There are a few counts of this clonotype. This chain uses TRBV20-1 with TRBJ1-6; D is ambiguous. Trimming took off 4 bases at V and 8 bases at J, with 18 bases between the two ends. The germline CDR1 and CDR2 sequences are DFQATT and SNEGSKA (reference sequence). The CDR3 sequence is 15 residues long. The CDR3 DNA reads TGCAGTGCTAAGTTGGCCGCCTACGCCCATTCACCCCTCCACTTT. It specifies CSAKLAAYAHSPLHF.

V and J are TRBV20-1 and TRBJ2-1, with a possible D match to TRBD2 (6 bases). The germline V gene encodes CDR1 DFQATT and CDR2 SNEGSKA (reference sequence). This CDR3 is 11 amino acids long. The germline V and J ends were trimmed by 4 bases and 9 bases, with 10 bases remaining between them. Written as DNA, the CDR3 is TGCAGTGCTAACGAGGGAGGTGAGCAGTTCTTC. Encoded protein: CSANEGGEQFF.

The gene calls are TRBV7-2 and TRBJ2-7; D is uncertain. Germline CDR1 and CDR2: SGHTA and FQGNSA. V lost 2 bases and J lost 4, with 15 bases in between. This CDR3 is 15 amino acids long. The CDR3: CASSLQLASYYEQYF. The CDR3, as DNA: TGTGCCAGCAGCTTACAGCTGGCGTCATATTACGAGCAGTACTTC.

V and J are TRBV3-1 and TRBJ2-4; D perhaps matches TRBD1 (6 bases). V lost 5 bases and J 7 bases, leaving 9 bases between the germline ends. The CDR3 is made up of 12 amino acids. Germline-derived CDR1 and CDR2 are LGHDT and YNNKEL (reference sequence). The CDR3 spells CASSNRVNIQYF. The DNA of the CDR3 is TGTGCCAGCAGCAACAGGGTGAACATTCAGTACTTC. Full variable domain (rest looked up from reference TRBV3-1 and TRBJ2-4): DTAVSQTPKYLVTQMGNDKSIKCEQNLGHDTMYWYKQDSKKFLKIMFSYNNKELIINETVPNRFSPKSPDKAHLNLHINSLELGDSAVYFCASSNRVNIQYFGAGTRLSVL.

V usage is TRBV20-1 and J usage is TRBJ2-7, with TRBD2 matching over 9 bases. CDR1 is DFQATT and CDR2 is SNEGSKA in the germline V gene (reference sequence). The CDR3 contains 12 residues. The CDR3, as DNA: TGCAGCCTTAGCGGGAGTGGGTACGAGCAGTACTTC. Amino acids: CSLSGSGYEQYF.

This clonotype was observed a handful of times. CDR3 coding DNA: TGTGCCAGTAGCTACTTGACGGTGAACACTGAAGCTTTCTTT. Translated: CASSYLTVNTEAFF. This rearrangement joins TRBV19 to TRBJ1-1, with D unclear. V lost 6 bases to trimming and J lost 0 bases, with 11 bases between them. CDR3 size: 14 residues. Germline CDR1 is LNHDA and CDR2 is SQIVND (reference sequence).